These 10 T cell receptor beta chains came from one sample sequenced in a study of neurological immune-mediated disorders. From the 5' RACE reads, TCRdb called clonotypes with MiXCR, one entry per CDR3 protein. The sample includes 65,000 to 90,000 distinct CDR3 sequences, 4.5% to 6.5% of them seen just once. The sample consisted of PBMCs. The receptors shown here come from a woman aged 25 to 39 with multiple sclerosis.

This clonotype was picked up many times. The chain uses TRBV5-1 and TRBJ2-7, with 8 bases identical to TRBD2. Germline V gene sequence: CDR1 SGHRS, CDR2 YFSETQ. The CDR3 is 16 residues long. The junction had 11 bases not matched to a gene; V was cut back by 6 bases and J by 0 bases. The CDR3 region is CASTFWRGDGSYEQYV. As DNA, the CDR3 is TGCGCCAGCACCTTTTGGCGGGGGGACGGCTCCTACGAGCAGTACGTC.

This clonotype was found many times. The chain's CDR3 is CASSHGGEAFF. The CDR3 DNA reads as TGTGCCAGCAGCCATGGCGGCGAAGCTTTCTTT. The chain employs TRBV12-3 or TRBV12-4 and TRBJ1-1; D gene unclear. The CDR3 spans 11 residues. With 6 bases removed from V and 8 bases from J, the gap between germline ends came to 10 bases.

This clonotype was seen many times. The J gene is TRBJ1-2, the V gene TRBV6-5; TRBD1 is a possible D gene (6 bases). The CDR3 covers 17 residues. CDR1 and CDR2 (germline): MNHEY, SVGAGI. V lost 6 bases and J lost 4, with 24 bases in between. CDR3 loop: CASRERIGTHTRYGYTF. For the CDR3, the DNA is TGTGCCAGCAGGGAGCGCATTGGGACACATACTCGCTATGGCTACACCTTC.

This clonotype was seen many times. J is TRBJ2-3 and V is TRBV10-3, with 8 nucleotides matching TRBD1. With 7 bases clipped from V and 2 bases from J, the junction kept 5 bases outside the gene matches. Germline V gives CDR1 ENHRY, CDR2 SYGVKD. There are 14 residues in the CDR3. CDR3 sequence: CAITPGQVTDTQYF. CDR3 nucleotide sequence: TGTGCCATCACTCCGGGACAGGTCACAGATACGCAGTATTTT.

Concerning this clonotype: A much larger clone is a single base away; this may be a read error. The V call is TRBV12-3 or TRBV12-4, the J call TRBJ1-1; D might be TRBD1 (5 bases). CDR3 length: 15 residues. The CDR3 loop is CANSLLEEGRPEAFF. As DNA, the CDR3 is TGTGCCAACAGTTTATTAGAGGAGGGGAGGCCTGAAGCTTTCTTT.

This clonotype came up many times. CDR3 in amino acids: CSARRAGGHNEQFF. Written as DNA, the CDR3 is TGCAGTGCTAGAAGAGCGGGGGGCCACAATGAGCAGTTCTTC. The chain carries TRBV20-1 and TRBJ2-1; 9 nucleotides align to TRBD2. Germline trimming cut 2 bases from V and 5 bases from J; bases unmatched to any gene: 4. This CDR3 is 14 amino acids long. Per the germline V gene, CDR1 is DFQATT and CDR2 is SNEGSKA (reference sequence).

This clonotype was recorded at least ten times. This sequence joins TRBV5-1 and TRBJ2-1; 8 nucleotides line up with TRBD1. The V and J ends lost 0 bases and 4 bases, in that order; junction bases with no gene match: 3. Germline CDR1 reads SGHRS; CDR2 reads YFSETQ. This CDR3 has 15 amino acids. The CDR3 sequence: CASSLGQGLYNEQFF. CDR3 coding DNA: TGCGCCAGCAGCTTGGGACAGGGGTTATACAATGAGCAGTTCTTC.

The rearrangement uses TRBV20-1 and TRBJ1-5; D is unclear. This CDR3 is built from 14 residues. CDR1 is DFQATT, CDR2 SNEGSKA, per germline (reference sequence). V dropped 5 bases and J dropped 0 bases, with 11 bases sitting between them. DNA for the CDR3: TGCAGTGCTGTGCAAGTGGATAGCAATCAGCCCCAGCATTTT. Protein product: CSAVQVDSNQPQHF.

In its sample, this clonotype was seen many times. The V call is TRBV4-1, the J call TRBJ1-1; D is uncertain. CDR3 length: 13 residues. Trimming took off 2 bases at V and 1 base at J, with 5 bases between the two ends. In germline, CDR1 is MGHRA, CDR2 YSYEKL. The DNA of the CDR3 is TGCGCCAGCAGCCAAACAAGGAACACTGAAGCTTTCTTT. Residues: CASSQTRNTEAFF.

This clonotype was observed many times. The chain links TRBV20-1 to TRBJ2-7, with D possibly TRBD2 on 5 matching bases. Germline V gene sequence: CDR1 DFQATT, CDR2 SNEGSKA (reference sequence). The length of the CDR3 is 15 residues. Trimming removed 0 bases from V and 2 bases from J, with 14 bases in between. CDR3 loop: CSARDPTSSPYEQYF. CDR3 nucleotide sequence: TGCAGTGCTAGAGATCCTACTAGTTCCCCCTACGAGCAGTACTTC.